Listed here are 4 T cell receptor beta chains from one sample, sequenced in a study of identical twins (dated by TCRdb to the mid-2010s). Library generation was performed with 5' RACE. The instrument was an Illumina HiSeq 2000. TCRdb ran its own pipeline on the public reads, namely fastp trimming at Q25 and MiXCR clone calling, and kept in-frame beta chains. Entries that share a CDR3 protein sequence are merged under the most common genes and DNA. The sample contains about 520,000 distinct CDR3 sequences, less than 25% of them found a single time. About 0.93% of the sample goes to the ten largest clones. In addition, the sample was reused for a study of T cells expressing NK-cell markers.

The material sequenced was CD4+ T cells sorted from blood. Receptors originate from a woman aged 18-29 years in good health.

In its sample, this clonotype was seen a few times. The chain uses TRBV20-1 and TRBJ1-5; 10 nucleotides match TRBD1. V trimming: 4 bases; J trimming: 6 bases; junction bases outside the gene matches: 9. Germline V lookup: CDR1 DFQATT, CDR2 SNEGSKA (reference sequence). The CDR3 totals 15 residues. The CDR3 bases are TGCAGTGCTACCCCCCGGGACAGGGGTTTTCAGCCCCAGCATTTT. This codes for CSATPRDRGFQPQHF.

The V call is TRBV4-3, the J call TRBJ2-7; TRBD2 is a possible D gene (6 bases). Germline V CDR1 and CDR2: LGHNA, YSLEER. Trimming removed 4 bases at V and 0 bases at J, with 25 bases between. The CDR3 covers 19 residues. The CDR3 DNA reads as TGCGCCAGCAGCCGCTCCCCGCTGGTAGCGGCTCTAAACTCCTACGAGCAGTACTTC. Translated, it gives CASSRSPLVAALNSYEQYF.

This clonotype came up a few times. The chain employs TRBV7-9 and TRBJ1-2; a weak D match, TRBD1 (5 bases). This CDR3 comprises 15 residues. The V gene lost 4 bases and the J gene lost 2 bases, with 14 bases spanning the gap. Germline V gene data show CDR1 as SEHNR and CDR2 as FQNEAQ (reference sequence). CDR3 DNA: TGTGCCAGCAGCTCTTCAGGGACCGTCAACTATGGCTACACCTTC. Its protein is CASSSSGTVNYGYTF.

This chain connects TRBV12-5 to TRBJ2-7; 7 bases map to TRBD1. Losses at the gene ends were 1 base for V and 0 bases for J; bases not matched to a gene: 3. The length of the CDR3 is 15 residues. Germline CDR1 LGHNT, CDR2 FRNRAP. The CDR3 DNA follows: TGTGCTAGTGGTTTGGGACAGGGTTTCTCCTACGAGCAGTACTTC. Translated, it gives CASGLGQGFSYEQYF.